These 16 T cell receptor beta chains originate from one sample sequenced in a study of shared clonotypes between healthy human individuals. The data were produced by immunoSEQ multiplex PCR, yet TCRdb's version contains in-frame clones alone and is incomplete. Among about 1 million clones, approximately 70% were seen once, and the ten largest hold approximately 1.5%. Sample: memory CD4+ T cells sorted from blood. Subset defined: CD45RA-negative fraction. Receptors originate from a man between 18 and 29 years old in good health.

This clone was recorded only once. The CDR3 protein is CASSVNTHRVNTQYF. The DNA of the CDR3 is TGTGCCAGCAGCGTAAATACCCACCGAGTGAATACGCAGTATTTT. V and J are TRBV7-2 and TRBJ2-3; D not resolved. Trimming removed 5 bases from V and 7 bases from J, with 19 bases in between. The CDR3 covers 15 residues. CDR1 and CDR2 (germline): SGHTA, FQGNSA.

V is TRBV5-6 and J is TRBJ2-7; unclear D gene. Trimming cost V 2 bases and J 7 bases, with 19 bases left between them. Germline values: CDR1 SGHDT, CDR2 YYEEEE. This CDR3 contains 15 residues. The CDR3 coding sequence is TGTGCCAGCAGCTTTATAAGGTGGGATTCGGAGGAGCAGTACTTC. It yields the protein CASSFIRWDSEEQYF.

The genes are TRBV6-1 and TRBJ1-2, with D possibly matching TRBD1 (5 bases). V shed 6 bases and J shed 8 bases, with 10 bases lying between them. Per germline, CDR1 MNHNS and CDR2 SASEGT. CDR3 size: 11 residues. The CDR3 reads CASREWGGYTF. CDR3 coding DNA: TGTGCCAGCAGGGAATGGGGCGGCTACACCTTC.

This clone was observed a few times. The CDR3 coding sequence is TGTGCCAGCAGTTCGACAGGCTCCAGCACCACTGAAGCTTTCTTT. Protein product: CASSSTGSSTTEAFF. The chain carries TRBV6-5 and TRBJ1-1; perhaps TRBD1 as D (6 bases). CDR3 length equals 15 residues. The V gene's germline CDR1 is MNHEY and CDR2 SVGAGI. V shed 4 bases and J shed 4 bases, with 16 bases lying between them.

This clone was seen a handful of times. This chain uses TRBV2 with TRBJ2-7; D possibly corresponds to TRBD1 (6 bases). V lost 8 bases and J lost 5, with 16 bases in between. Germline CDR1 SNHLY, CDR2 FYNNEI. CDR3 length: 13 residues. This CDR3 is CASQNREKNEQYF. Written as DNA, the CDR3 is TGTGCCAGCCAAAACAGGGAAAAAAACGAGCAGTACTTC.

This rearrangement joins TRBV5-4 to TRBJ2-5; 8 bases map to TRBD2. This CDR3 spans 13 amino acids. CDR1 SGHNT and CDR2 YYREEE come from the germline V gene (reference sequence). Unmatched junction bases numbered 8, after V lost 3 bases and J lost 10 bases. CDR3 residues: CASSSKTSEYQYF. DNA for the CDR3: TGTGCCAGCAGCTCTAAGACTAGCGAGTACCAGTACTTC. Complete variable domain (other parts from reference TRBV5-4 and TRBJ2-5): ETGVTQSPTHLIKTRGQQVTLRCSSQSGHNTVSWYQQALGQGPQFIFQYYREEENGRGNFPPRFSGLQFPNYSSELNVNALELDDSALYLCASSSKTSEYQYFGPGTRLLVL.

Ten or more counts support this clone. The chain employs TRBV30 and TRBJ2-7, with 9 bases that match TRBD2. Looked up from germline, CDR1 is GTSNPN and CDR2 is SVGIG (reference sequence). CDR3 length: 14 amino acids. Unmatched junction bases numbered 5, after V lost 1 base and J lost 4 bases. Written as DNA, the CDR3 is TGTGCCTGGAGTGAGACTAGCGGATTGTACGAGCAGTACTTC. This encodes CAWSETSGLYEQYF.

The V and J genes are TRBV4-2 and TRBJ2-5, with 10 bases lining up with TRBD2. The ends lost 0 bases at V and 2 bases at J; junction bases unmatched: 9. The CDR3 extends over 18 amino acids. Germline V gene data show CDR1 as LGHNA and CDR2 as YNFKEQ. The CDR3 coding sequence is TGTGCCAGCAGCCAAGATTCCAGCGGGAGGGGAAGACAAGAGACCCAGTACTTC. Protein: CASSQDSSGRGRQETQYF.

The genes are TRBV6-5 and TRBJ2-7; D is perhaps TRBD1 or TRBD2 (5 bases each). CDR1 MNHEY and CDR2 SVGAGI come from the germline V gene. The CDR3 is made up of 13 amino acids. Trimming shortened V by 5 bases and J by 7 bases, and 15 bases separated the two germline ends. CDR3 residues: CASSPRDPQEQYF. As DNA, the CDR3 is TGTGCCAGCAGTCCTCGGGACCCCCAGGAGCAGTACTTC.

Concerning this clone itself: This sample includes further DNA sequences coding for the same CDR3. The chain couples TRBV5-1 to TRBJ2-7; tentative D call: TRBD2 (7 bases). The ends were cut back, 2 bases at V and 0 bases at J, with 12 bases in the middle. The germline V gene has CDR1 SGHRS and CDR2 YFSETQ. CDR3 length equals 15 residues. CDR3: CASSLQGGSSYEQYF. The DNA for the CDR3 is TGCGCCAGCAGCTTACAGGGAGGGAGCTCCTACGAGCAGTACTTC.

This chain links TRBV5-4 with TRBJ2-1; 8 bases are shared with TRBD2. Germline CDR1 SGHNT, CDR2 YYREEE (reference sequence). CDR3 length equals 15 residues. Germline trimming cut 1 base from V and 2 bases from J; bases unmatched to any gene: 2. This CDR3 reads CASSLSGGTYNEQFF. The CDR3 DNA follows: TGTGCCAGCAGCTTGAGCGGGGGCACCTACAATGAGCAGTTCTTC.

The chain links TRBV4-1 to TRBJ2-7, with 10 positions matching TRBD2. Trimming at V came to 5 bases and at J to 2 bases, leaving 3 bases not matched to a gene. The CDR3 length is 14 residues. CDR1 and CDR2 (germline): MGHRA, YSYEKL. In nucleotides, the CDR3 is TGCGCCAGCAGCTGGACTAGCGGAACCTACGAGCAGTACTTC. The encoded protein is CASSWTSGTYEQYF.

This rearrangement joins TRBV7-8 to TRBJ1-6, with D possibly being TRBD1 (5 bases). The V end was cut by 3 bases, the J end by 8 bases, with 17 bases between. CDR1 and CDR2 (germline): SGHVS, FQNEAQ. CDR3 length: 16 residues. The CDR3 region is CASSFWKERGYSPLHF. The DNA for the CDR3 is TGTGCCAGCAGCTTCTGGAAGGAGAGGGGTTATTCACCCCTCCACTTT.

This clone is a singleton in its sample. The chain couples TRBV10-2 to TRBJ2-2, with 8 bases lining up with TRBD1. The CDR3 length is 14 residues. Germline trimming cut 5 bases from V and 7 bases from J; bases unmatched to any gene: 6. CDR1 and CDR2 (germline): WSHSY, SAAADI. The DNA for the CDR3 is TGCGCCAGCAGTTATAACAGGGGGAACGGGGAGCTGTTTTTT. Protein product: CASSYNRGNGELFF.

This chain links TRBV30 with TRBJ2-7, with TRBD2 identical over 7 bases. Losses at the gene ends were 5 bases for V and 1 base for J; bases not matched to a gene: 11. Germline V lookup: CDR1 GTSNPN, CDR2 SVGIG (reference sequence). This CDR3 has 15 amino acids. The CDR3 sequence: CAWAGGRGSSYEQYF. CDR3 sequence (DNA): TGTGCCTGGGCCGGAGGGAGGGGAAGTTCCTACGAGCAGTACTTC.

This clone was seen only a few times. It may be a read error: a sequence one base away is much more abundant. The sample carries other DNA sequences with the same CDR3. The chain has TRBV7-2 and TRBJ2-5, with a possible D match to TRBD1 (6 bases). Trimming pared 5 bases from V and 5 bases from J, leaving 9 bases between. This CDR3 is 12 amino acids long. CDR1 SGHTA and CDR2 FQGNSA come from the germline V gene. This CDR3 reads CASSTGWETQYF. The CDR3 DNA reads as TGTGCCAGCAGCACAGGGTGGGAGACCCAGTACTTC.